The 14 T cell receptor beta chains below all came from one sample that was sequenced in a study of cytomegalovirus exposure and HLA in healthy donors. Profiling relied on immunoSEQ multiplex PCR, and the TCRdb table lists in-frame clones only, not all of them. The top ten clones hold 8.7% of a sample with more than 120,000 clones, approximately 86% of them seen once. Sequenced: PBMCs. These TCRs come from a man aged 18 to 30 in good health and CMV-seropositive.

The chain has TRBV13 and TRBJ2-7, with a weak D call TRBD2 (5 bases). Germline loops: CDR1 PRHDT, CDR2 FYEKMQ (reference sequence). The CDR3 contains 14 residues. V lost 1 base, J lost 3 bases, and 10 bases lay in between. The CDR3 here is CASSLASGGYEQYF. The CDR3 DNA reads as TGTGCCAGCAGCTTAGCGAGCGGAGGCTACGAGCAGTACTTC.

The chain links TRBV15 to TRBJ1-1; no clear D. The CDR3 length is 12 residues. Trimming pared 1 base from V and 8 bases from J, leaving 8 bases between. CDR1 is LNHNV and CDR2 is YYDKDF in the germline V gene (reference sequence). CDR3 residues: CATSRGRAEAFF. CDR3 sequence (DNA): TGTGCCACCAGCAGAGGGCGGGCGGAAGCTTTCTTT.

The CDR3 nucleotides are TGCGCCAGCAGCTTCCGAGTCAGTAGGGACATAGTCTCTGAAGCTTTCTTT. Translation gives CASSFRVSRDIVSEAFF. The rearrangement uses TRBV5-1 and TRBJ1-1; D might be TRBD1 (6 bases). CDR3 length equals 17 residues. The V and J ends lost 2 bases and 6 bases respectively, with 23 bases between them. The germline V gene encodes CDR1 SGHRS and CDR2 YFSETQ.

The J gene is TRBJ1-2, the V gene TRBV7-2; D is ambiguous. The ends were cut back, 5 bases at V and 1 base at J, with 11 bases in the middle. The CDR3 covers 14 residues. The V gene's germline CDR1 is SGHTA and CDR2 FQGNSA. CDR3 protein: CASSLGRGNYGYTF. The CDR3 DNA reads as TGTGCCAGCAGCCTAGGTCGGGGTAACTATGGCTACACCTTC.

The CDR3 DNA reads as TGTGCCAGTAGCCTCCCATCCGGGACAGGTCAACTAGCCAAAAACATTCAGTACTTC. The encoded protein is CASSLPSGTGQLAKNIQYF. The chain joins TRBV19 to TRBJ2-4; 8 bases map to TRBD1. The CDR3 spans 19 residues. The germline V gene has CDR1 LNHDA and CDR2 SQIVND (reference sequence). J was trimmed by 0 bases and V by 6 bases; bases with no gene match: 16.

The V call is TRBV28, the J call TRBJ2-7, with 9 bases aligning to TRBD1. CDR3 size: 17 residues. Germline V gene data show CDR1 as MDHEN and CDR2 as SYDVKM. With 5 bases clipped from V and 0 bases from J, the junction kept 11 bases outside the gene matches. The DNA of the CDR3 is TGTGCCAGCAGTGGGGGGACAGGGAAGATCTCCTCCTACGAGCAGTACTTC. Its protein is CASSGGTGKISSYEQYF.

V is TRBV9 and J is TRBJ2-1; D is ambiguous. V was clipped by 4 bases and J by 5 bases, with 10 bases between them. Germline lookup yields CDR1 SGDLS and CDR2 YYNGEE. The CDR3 length is 13 residues. The CDR3 loop reads CASSIGPNNEQFF. The CDR3 DNA reads as TGTGCCAGCAGCATTGGGCCCAACAATGAGCAGTTCTTC.

The chain links TRBV11-2 to TRBJ2-3; D remains unclear. This CDR3 has 14 residues. Germline V gene lookup returns CDR1 SGHAT and CDR2 FQNNGV. V was pared by 6 bases and J by 2 bases, with 12 bases between. The CDR3 DNA reads as TGTGCCAGCAGTCGCCCGCAGAACACAGATACGCAGTATTTT. This gives the protein CASSRPQNTDTQYF.

The gene calls are TRBV9 and TRBJ2-7; D is undetermined. There are 14 residues in the CDR3. V lost 2 bases and J 0 bases, leaving 9 bases between the germline ends. Germline loops: CDR1 SGDLS, CDR2 YYNGEE. The CDR3 here is CASSVEPNSYEQYF. The CDR3 DNA reads as TGTGCCAGCAGCGTGGAGCCGAACTCCTACGAGCAGTACTTC.

This rearrangement joins TRBV10-3 to TRBJ2-1; perhaps TRBD2 as D (6 bases). The germline CDR1 and CDR2 sequences are ENHRY and SYGVKD. The CDR3 has 11 residues. V shed 8 bases and J shed 8 bases, with 10 bases lying between them. CDR3 coding DNA: TGTGCCATCCGGGACTCAGATGAGCAGTTCTTC. This codes for CAIRDSDEQFF.

In nucleotides, the CDR3 is TGTGCCAGCAGCCTCGATCGGACAGGGAAGAATGAAAAACTGTTTTTT. This encodes CASSLDRTGKNEKLFF. J is TRBJ1-4 and V is TRBV7-9, with 8 bases identical to TRBD1. The CDR3 runs to 16 residues. V was pared by 5 bases and J by 5 bases, with 10 bases of the junction left unmatched. Germline CDR1 is SEHNR and CDR2 is FQNEAQ (reference sequence).

Here the CDR3 DNA reads TGTGCCAGCAGCCGCGGGACAGGGGGCGGCGAGCAGTACTTC. The encoded protein is CASSRGTGGGEQYF. The chain uses TRBV27 and TRBJ2-7; 12 bases are a match to TRBD1. J was trimmed by 6 bases and V by 6 bases; bases with no gene match: 6. This CDR3 region has 14 residues. Germline V gene sequence: CDR1 MNHEY, CDR2 SMNVEV (reference sequence).

The chain recombines TRBV5-1 with TRBJ2-7; a possible D gene is TRBD1 (6 bases). The CDR3 contains 15 residues. From germline, CDR1 is SGHRS and CDR2 YFSETQ. V was shortened by 3 bases and J by 2 bases, with 15 bases between the two germline ends. The CDR3 DNA sequence: TGCGCCAGCAGCTCAGGGGTTGGCCCAACCTACGAGCAGTACTTC. This gives the protein CASSSGVGPTYEQYF.

The chain combines TRBV6-1 with TRBJ1-2; unclear D gene. The CDR3 is made up of 12 amino acids. V was pared by 0 bases and J by 4 bases, with 3 bases between. Per germline, CDR1 MNHNS and CDR2 SASEGT. In DNA, the CDR3 is TGTGCCAGCAGTGAAGCCGGCTATGGCTACACCTTC. Amino acids: CASSEAGYGYTF.